These 18 T cell receptor beta chains originate from one sample sequenced in a study of Ad26.COV2.S vaccination and SARS-CoV-2 variants. Repertoires were generated with immunoSEQ multiplex PCR, while TCRdb's copy carries only in-frame clones and drops some. The table shows around 300,000 clones, with 80% to 90% occurring only once. Stated treatment: over 15 received Ad26.COV2.S at low or high dose, single or two shots; several received placebo; per-sample allocation not given. Specimen acquisition occurred on day 63 following the initial vaccine or placebo injection. The sequenced sample was peripheral blood, obtained in a trial of Ad26.COV2.S vaccine versus placebo. The receptors were sampled from a person between 18 and 60 years old who received the Ad26.COV2.S COVID-19 vaccine or a placebo.

The chain recombines TRBV6-2 or TRBV6-3 with TRBJ1-4; D ambiguous. From germline, CDR1 is MNHEY and CDR2 SVGEGT. This CDR3 has 13 residues. Trimming pared 6 bases from V and 8 bases from J, leaving 13 bases between. CDR3 protein: CASSRLGQEKLFF. The DNA for the CDR3 is TGTGCCAGCAGCCGGTTAGGTCAGGAAAAACTGTTTTTT.

The chain combines TRBV6-5 with TRBJ1-6, with D maybe TRBD1 (5 bases). Trimming pared 6 bases from V and 7 bases from J, leaving 10 bases between. The CDR3 length is 13 residues. The germline gives CDR1 MNHEY, CDR2 SVGAGI. CDR3: CASRETANSPLHF. The CDR3 bases are TGTGCCAGCAGAGAGACAGCAAATTCACCCCTCCACTTT.

The rearrangement uses TRBV4-1 and TRBJ2-7; D is perhaps TRBD2 (5 bases). Trimming pared 9 bases from V and 5 bases from J, leaving 11 bases between. Germline assignment: CDR1 MGHRA and CDR2 YSYEKL. The CDR3 is 11 residues long. The CDR3 reads CASGVGDEQYF. Written as DNA, the CDR3 is TGCGCCAGTGGGGTCGGGGACGAGCAGTACTTC.

This clone was counted only a few times. J is TRBJ2-1 and V is TRBV5-6; weak D call: TRBD1 (6 bases). CDR1 and CDR2 from the germline V gene are SGHDT and YYEEEE. V shed 3 bases and J shed 7 bases, with 17 bases lying between them. The CDR3 loop spans 15 amino acids. The CDR3 region is CASSSRPGGGNEQFF. CDR3 bases: TGTGCCAGCAGCTCCCGGCCTGGGGGCGGGAATGAGCAGTTCTTC.

The gene calls are TRBV7-6 and TRBJ1-2; D is possibly TRBD1 (5 bases). Trimming removed 3 bases at V and 4 bases at J, with 15 bases between. There are 15 residues in the CDR3. Looked up from germline, CDR1 is SGHVS and CDR2 is FNYEAQ. The CDR3 DNA reads TGTGCCAGCAGCTTGGGGCGGGCGGCCTTCTATGGCTACACCTTC. Translated: CASSLGRAAFYGYTF.

This chain uses TRBV5-1 with TRBJ2-5; weak D call: TRBD2 (5 bases). Trimming removed 0 bases from V and 2 bases from J, with 17 bases in between. The CDR3 totals 17 residues. Germline V gives CDR1 SGHRS, CDR2 YFSETQ. The CDR3 sequence is CASSLGTGSPKQETQYF. The CDR3 bases are TGCGCCAGCAGCTTGGGGACTGGAAGTCCAAAACAAGAGACCCAGTACTTC.

V is TRBV25-1 and J is TRBJ1-1, with D maybe TRBD1 (5 bases). In germline, CDR1 is MGHDK, CDR2 SYGVNS. The CDR3 sequence is 15 residues long. The V and J ends lost 1 base and 6 bases respectively, with 15 bases between them. The CDR3 DNA reads as TGTGCCAGCAGTGAATGGAATGCAGGGTACGCTGAAGCTTTCTTT. This translates into CASSEWNAGYAEAFF.

V gene TRBV7-2 combines with J gene TRBJ2-7, with D perhaps TRBD1 (5 bases). The CDR3 sequence is 14 residues long. Germline V CDR1 and CDR2: SGHTA, FQGNSA. V was shortened by 3 bases and J by 2 bases, with 11 bases between the two germline ends. The CDR3, as DNA: TGTGCCAGCAGCTTTCACCAGGGTCCCTACGAGCAGTACTTC. As protein: CASSFHQGPYEQYF. Variable domain in full (rest from reference TRBV7-2 and TRBJ2-7): GAGVSQSPSNKVTEKGKDVELRCDPISGHTALYWYRQSLGQGLEFLIYFQGNSAPDKSGLPSDRFSAERTGGSVSTLTIQRTQQEDSAVYLCASSFHQGPYEQYFGPGTRLTVT.

The chain combines TRBV4-1 with TRBJ1-2; tentative D call: TRBD1 (6 bases). V dropped 2 bases and J dropped 4 bases, with 17 bases sitting between them. The CDR3 has 16 amino acids. CDR1 and CDR2 from the germline V gene are MGHRA and YSYEKL. The CDR3 spells CASSQPSDSSPYGYTF. CDR3 nucleotide sequence: TGCGCCAGCAGCCAACCCTCGGACAGCTCTCCCTATGGCTACACCTTC.

This clone was recorded once. The rearrangement joins TRBV9 to TRBJ2-1; TRBD1 is a possible D gene (6 bases). V gave up 5 bases and J gave up 6 bases, with 15 bases separating them. This CDR3 spans 14 amino acids. CDR1 SGDLS and CDR2 YYNGEE come from the germline V gene. The CDR3 DNA reads TGTGCCAGCAGTCCGGGACACACGCTCAATGAGCAGTTCTTC. Its protein is CASSPGHTLNEQFF.

The chain uses TRBV10-3 and TRBJ2-3; 8 bases match TRBD2. V shed 4 bases and J 6 bases; nucleotides not matched to a gene: 6. The CDR3 spans 14 residues. The germline V gene has CDR1 ENHRY and CDR2 SYGVKD. As DNA, the CDR3 is TGTGCCATCAGTGCGTGGCGGGGGGAGGATACGCAGTATTTT. Amino acid sequence: CAISAWRGEDTQYF.

Points on this clone: Other DNA sequences from this sample encode an identical CDR3 as well. The rearrangement joins TRBV7-2 to TRBJ2-7; D gene unclear. Trimming shortened V by 1 base and J by 3 bases, and 7 bases separated the two germline ends. The CDR3 contains 13 residues. Germline assignment: CDR1 SGHTA and CDR2 FQGNSA. As DNA, the CDR3 is TGTGCCAGCAGCTTAGGTCGATTCTACGAGCAGTACTTC. This translates into CASSLGRFYEQYF.

The chain couples TRBV6-5 to TRBJ1-6; 9 bases align to TRBD1. V lost 6 bases to trimming and J lost 10 bases; unmatched junction nucleotides: 10. The V gene's germline CDR1 is MNHEY and CDR2 SVGAGI. The CDR3 has 15 residues. The CDR3 region has the DNA TGTGCCAGCAGGGACGGGACAGGGCTCAACTCACCCCTCCACTTT. Translated: CASRDGTGLNSPLHF.

This chain uses TRBV20-1 with TRBJ1-5; D not certain. The CDR3 spans 12 residues. Trimming shortened V by 3 bases and J by 6 bases, and 9 bases separated the two germline ends. Germline V gives CDR1 DFQATT, CDR2 SNEGSKA (reference sequence). The CDR3 protein is CSASLSGQPQHF. CDR3 nucleotides: TGCAGTGCTAGTTTGTCGGGTCAGCCCCAGCATTTT.

The J gene is TRBJ2-1, the V gene TRBV4-3; D is unresolved. V lost 4 bases and J 0 bases, leaving 13 bases between the germline ends. CDR1 and CDR2 from the germline V gene are LGHNA and YSLEER. The CDR3 loop spans 16 amino acids. The DNA for the CDR3 is TGCGCCAGCAGCCGCAGGAAGGAGTCCTCCTACAATGAGCAGTTCTTC. It translates to CASSRRKESSYNEQFF.

The V and J genes are TRBV7-9 and TRBJ2-7; 8 bases fit TRBD2. The CDR3 spans 16 residues. Germline lookup yields CDR1 SEHNR and CDR2 FQNEAQ (reference sequence). Trimming cost V 5 bases and J 4 bases; bases outside gene matches: 13. The CDR3 DNA reads TGTGCCAGCAGCCCTAGCTTCGTAGCGGGGTTATACGAGCAGTACTTC. This encodes CASSPSFVAGLYEQYF.

V is TRBV10-3 and J is TRBJ2-2; 8 nucleotides match TRBD2. This CDR3 has 15 amino acids. Trimming cost V 6 bases and J 1 base; bases outside gene matches: 4. Germline-derived CDR1 and CDR2 are ENHRY and SYGVKD. The CDR3 sequence is CAIRDSGMNTGELFF. DNA of the CDR3: TGTGCCATCAGAGATAGCGGGATGAACACCGGGGAGCTGTTTTTT.

The chain links TRBV28 to TRBJ2-4; D call uncertain. Germline V lookup: CDR1 MDHEN, CDR2 SYDVKM. V was clipped by 3 bases and J by 4 bases, with 4 bases between them. The CDR3 sequence is 12 residues long. The CDR3 DNA sequence: TGTGCCAGCAGTTTCGCGAAAAACATTCAGTACTTC. It codes for CASSFAKNIQYF.